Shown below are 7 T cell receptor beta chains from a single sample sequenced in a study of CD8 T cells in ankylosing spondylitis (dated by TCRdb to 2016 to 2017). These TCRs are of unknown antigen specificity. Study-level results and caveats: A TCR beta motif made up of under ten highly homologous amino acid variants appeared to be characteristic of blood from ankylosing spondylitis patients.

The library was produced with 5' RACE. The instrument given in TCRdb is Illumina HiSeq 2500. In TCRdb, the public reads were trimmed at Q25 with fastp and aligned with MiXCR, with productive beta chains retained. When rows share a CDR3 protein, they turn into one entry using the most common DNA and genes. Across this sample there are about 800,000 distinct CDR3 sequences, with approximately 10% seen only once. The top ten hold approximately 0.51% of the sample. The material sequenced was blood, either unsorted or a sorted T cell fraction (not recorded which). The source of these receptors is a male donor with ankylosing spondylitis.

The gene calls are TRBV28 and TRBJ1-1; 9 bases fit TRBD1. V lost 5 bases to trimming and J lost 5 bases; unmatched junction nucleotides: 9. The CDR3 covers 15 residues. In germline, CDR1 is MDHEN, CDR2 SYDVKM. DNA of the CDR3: TGTGCCAGCAGTGACCTGGACAGGGGTGGAACTGAAGCTTTCTTT. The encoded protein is CASSDLDRGGTEAFF.

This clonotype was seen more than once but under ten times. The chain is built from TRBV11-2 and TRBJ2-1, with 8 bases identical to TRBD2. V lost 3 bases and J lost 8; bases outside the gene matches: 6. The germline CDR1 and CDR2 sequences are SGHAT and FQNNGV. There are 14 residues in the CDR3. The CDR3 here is CASSLESGGYEQFF. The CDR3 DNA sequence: TGTGCCAGCAGCTTGGAAAGCGGGGGCTATGAGCAGTTCTTC.

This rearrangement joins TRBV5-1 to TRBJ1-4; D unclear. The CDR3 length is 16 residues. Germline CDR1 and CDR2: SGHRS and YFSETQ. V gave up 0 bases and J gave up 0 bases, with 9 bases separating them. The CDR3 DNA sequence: TGCGCCAGCAGCTTGGGGGAAGTGGCAACTAATGAAAAACTGTTTTTT. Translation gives CASSLGEVATNEKLFF.

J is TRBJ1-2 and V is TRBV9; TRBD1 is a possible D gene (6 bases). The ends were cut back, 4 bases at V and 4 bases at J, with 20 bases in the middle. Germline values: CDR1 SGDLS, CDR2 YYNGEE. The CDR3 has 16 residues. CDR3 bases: TGTGCCAGCAGCCGACAAAGGGGGGGTTACGGCTATGGCTACACCTTC. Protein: CASSRQRGGYGYGYTF.

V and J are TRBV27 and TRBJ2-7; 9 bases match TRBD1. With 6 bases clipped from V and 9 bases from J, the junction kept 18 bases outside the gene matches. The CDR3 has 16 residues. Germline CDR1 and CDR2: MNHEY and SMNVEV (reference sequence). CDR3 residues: CASRLEPGQGFGRQYF. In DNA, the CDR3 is TGTGCCAGCAGACTTGAGCCGGGACAGGGTTTTGGACGGCAGTACTTC.

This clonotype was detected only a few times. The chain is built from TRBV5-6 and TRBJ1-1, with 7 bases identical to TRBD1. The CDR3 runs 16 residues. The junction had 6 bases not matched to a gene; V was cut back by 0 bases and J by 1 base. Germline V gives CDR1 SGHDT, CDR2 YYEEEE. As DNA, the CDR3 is TGTGCCAGCAGCTTGGAACAGGGGACCGCGAACACTGAAGCTTTCTTT. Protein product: CASSLEQGTANTEAFF.

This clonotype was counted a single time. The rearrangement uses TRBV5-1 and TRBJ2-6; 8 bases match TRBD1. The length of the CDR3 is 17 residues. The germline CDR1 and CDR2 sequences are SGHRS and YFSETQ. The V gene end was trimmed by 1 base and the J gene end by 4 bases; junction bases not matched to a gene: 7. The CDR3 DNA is TGCGCCAGCAGCTTGCAGGGGGCGAGCGACGGGGCCAACGTCCTGACTTTC. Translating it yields CASSLQGASDGANVLTF.